What follows describes a single T cell receptor (beta chain). Its specificity is unknown. The data originate from a study of T cell responses to AZD1222 COVID-19 vaccine. Looking at the study overall: Second doses that came at about 4 or about 12 weeks were put together.

With 5 bases clipped from V and 1 base from J, the junction kept 8 bases outside the gene matches. This CDR3 has 17 amino acids. From germline, CDR1 is PRHDT and CDR2 FYEKMQ (reference sequence). Some clones are missing from TCRdb's copy, which holds only in-frame ones; the method was immunoSEQ multiplex PCR. This table has under 80,000 clones, approximately 89% appearing once. General study findings and limits: Without day 14 samples, only post-peak T cell repertoires were studied. Females outnumbered males among donors, who were mostly white British; clonal diversity was possibly underestimated.

The source was peripheral blood, collected on day 0 of AZD1222 vaccination. V is TRBV13 and J is TRBJ2-2; TRBD1 matches 9 bases. The sequence derives from an adult in good health. The CDR3 region has the DNA TGTGCCAGCAGCGCGGCTCCGGGACAGGGGAACACCGGGGAGCTGTTTTTT. It yields the protein CASSAAPGQGNTGELFF.